The rows below give T cell receptor beta chains drawn from one sample of a study of T cells in Graves' hyperthyroidism and ophthalmopathy. TCRdb independently ran MiXCR on the multiplex PCR reads; one entry per CDR3 protein. The sample has about 580,000 distinct CDR3 sequences; about 14% are singletons. The material sequenced was blood. These receptors were obtained from a woman in her twenties or thirties with Graves' hyperthyroidism that later progressed to Graves' ophthalmopathy. CDR3s include the opening cysteine and the closing phenylalanine or tryptophan. A D gene is named only where the DNA matches it firmly. Part of the rows lack a size; the others show once, few, many or a class for expanded clones.

TRBJ2-7 | . | many | TRBV6-1 | CASKRWFLDEQYF | TGTGCCAGCAAGAGGTGGTTTCTGGACGAGCAGTACTTC
TRBJ2-7 | . | many | TRBV20-1 | CSARDLGLGGPYEQYF | TGCAGTGCTAGAGATTTAGGCCTCGGGGGCCCCTACGAGCAGTACTTC
TRBJ2-1 | TRBD1 | few | TRBV20-1 | CSAHRQGVYEQFF | TGCAGTGCTCACCGACAGGGGGTGTATGAGCAGTTCTTC
TRBJ2-7 | . | many | TRBV29-1 | CSVESESSGYEQYF | TGCAGCGTTGAATCCGAAAGTTCTGGGTACGAGCAGTACTTC
TRBJ2-3 | . | few | TRBV15 | CATSRDYKDRYTDTQYF | TGTGCCACCAGCAGAGATTATAAGGACCGATACACAGATACGCAGTATTTT
TRBJ2-2 | TRBD2 | few | TRBV11-2 | CASSLWTSGSTGELFF | TGTGCCAGCAGCTTATGGACTAGCGGGAGTACCGGGGAGCTGTTTTTT
TRBJ2-7 | . | many | TRBV20-1 | CSARDLDPSSSYEQYF | TGCAGTGCTAGAGATCTCGACCCGTCGAGCTCCTACGAGCAGTACTTC
TRBJ1-5 | . | many | TRBV4-1 | CASSPGPAGEPQHF | TGCGCCAGCAGCCCGGGACCGGCGGGGGAGCCCCAGCATTTT
TRBJ1-1 | . | many | TRBV20-1 | CSAQTGEGVNTEAFF | TGCAGTGCTCAGACGGGGGAAGGTGTGAACACTGAAGCTTTCTTT
TRBJ2-3 | . | . | TRBV20-1 | CSANPSAGIRGTDTQYF | TGCAGTGCTAATCCCTCCGCGGGCATAAGGGGCACGGATACGCAGTATTTT
TRBJ1-2 | TRBD1 | many | TRBV29-1 | CSVGGQGARKDGYTF | TGCAGCGTTGGGGGACAGGGGGCGAGGAAGGATGGCTACACCTTC
TRBJ2-7 | . | few | TRBV12-3/TRBV12-4 | CASSIVTGTSYEQYF | TGTGCCAGCAGCATCGTGACCGGGACATCATACGAGCAGTACTTC
TRBJ1-1 | . | many | TRBV19 | CASSTQGPGTEAFF | TGTGCCAGTAGTACTCAGGGACCGGGTACTGAAGCTTTCTTT
TRBJ1-1 | TRBD1 | many | TRBV14 | CASSQGGTVTYTEAFF | TGTGCCAGCAGCCAAGGCGGGACAGTAACATACACTGAAGCTTTCTTT
TRBJ1-2 | . | few | TRBV3-1 | CASSQDTGGGYTF | TGTGCCAGCAGCCAAGATACGGGCGGAGGCTACACCTTC
TRBJ1-5 | . | many | TRBV12-3/TRBV12-4 | CASSFGVGNQPQHF | TGTGCCAGCAGTTTTGGTGTGGGCAATCAGCCCCAGCATTTT
TRBJ2-7 | . | . | TRBV30 | CAWSHPGDFYSYEQYF | TGTGCCTGGAGTCACCCCGGGGACTTCTACTCCTACGAGCAGTACTTC
TRBJ2-1 | . | many | TRBV6-2/TRBV6-3 | CASKVGTYSSYNEQFF | TGTGCCAGCAAAGTAGGGACATACAGCTCCTACAATGAGCAGTTCTTC
TRBJ2-2 | . | . | TRBV20-1 | CSANLAPGIRELFF | TGCAGTGCTAATCTAGCCCCGGGCATCAGGGAGCTGTTTTTT
TRBJ2-2 | . | many | TRBV29-1 | CSAILQTSGTGELFF | TGCAGCGCAATCCTGCAGACAAGTGGCACCGGGGAGCTGTTTTTT
TRBJ1-2 | TRBD1 | many | TRBV19 | CASNGQGMNGYTF | TGTGCCAGTAATGGACAGGGAATGAATGGCTACACCTTC
TRBJ1-3 | . | many | TRBV27 | CASSLTAGNTIYF | TGTGCCAGCAGTTTGACGGCTGGAAACACCATATATTTT
TRBJ1-1 | . | few | TRBV6-5 | CASSSSGRGSTEAFF | TGTGCCAGCAGTTCATCGGGGCGGGGGAGCACTGAAGCTTTCTTT
TRBJ1-6 | TRBD1 | many | TRBV28 | CASSPNRRTGRSPLHF | TGTGCCAGCAGTCCGAACCGTCGGACAGGTCGCTCACCCCTCCACTTT
TRBJ2-5 | TRBD2 | many | TRBV29-1 | CSAASGIGETQYF | TGCAGCGCAGCTAGCGGCATAGGGGAGACCCAGTACTTC
TRBJ1-2 | TRBD1 | once | TRBV7-9 | CAGSLERGLIDGYTF | TGTGCCGGCAGCTTAGAGAGGGGGCTAATCGATGGCTACACCTTC
TRBJ1-2 | . | many | TRBV6-5 | CASSYLDWGENYGYTF | TGTGCCAGCAGTTACTTAGATTGGGGGGAGAACTATGGCTACACCTTC
TRBJ1-1 | . | . | TRBV20-1 | CSALTANTEAFF | TGCAGTGCTCTGACGGCGAACACTGAAGCTTTCTTT
TRBJ1-1 | . | many | TRBV20-1 | CSAPRGGLNTEAFF | TGCAGTGCACCCAGGGGAGGGTTGAACACTGAAGCTTTCTTT
TRBJ2-3 | TRBD2 | few | TRBV6-1 | CASSERIRTSGYTDTHYF | TGTGCCAGCAGTGAAAGAATACGGACTAGCGGATACACAGATACGCACTATTTT
TRBJ1-1 | . | many | TRBV7-9 | CASSLASQEAFF | TGTGCCAGCAGCTTAGCGAGTCAAGAAGCTTTCTTT
TRBJ2-7 | . | many | TRBV12-5 | CASGLVQGGTYEQYF | TGTGCTAGTGGTTTGGTTCAAGGGGGGACCTACGAGCAGTACTTC
TRBJ2-6 | . | many | TRBV11-3 | CASSLVWALNSGANVLTF | TGTGCCAGCAGCTTAGTTTGGGCCCTGAACTCTGGGGCCAACGTCCTGACTTTC
TRBJ1-4 | . | few | TRBV6-1 | CASREQGEIEKLFF | TGTGCCAGCAGGGAACAGGGAGAGATTGAAAAACTGTTTTTT
TRBJ1-1 | . | many | TRBV20-1 | CSARAAGSTEAFF | TGCAGTGCTAGAGCCGCAGGGAGCACTGAAGCTTTCTTT
TRBJ2-7 | . | many | TRBV12-3/TRBV12-4 | CASSLSRGNEQYF | TGTGCCAGCAGCCTAAGTAGGGGGAACGAGCAGTACTTC
TRBJ2-1 | TRBD2 | . | TRBV20-1 | CSARPAPTSGYNEQFF | TGCAGTGCTAGGCCTGCCCCCACTAGCGGATACAATGAGCAGTTCTTC
TRBJ2-2 | . | many | TRBV29-1 | CSVEDRAGELFF | TGCAGCGTTGAAGATAGGGCCGGGGAGCTGTTTTTT
TRBJ1-6 | . | . | TRBV19 | CASSIVGQFSSPLHF | TGTGCCAGTAGTATAGTCGGCCAGTTTAGTTCACCCCTCCACTTT
TRBJ1-4 | . | few | TRBV3-1 | CAGSQGLTARNEKLFF | TGTGCCGGCAGCCAAGGGTTGACAGCCCGTAATGAAAAACTGTTTTTT
TRBJ2-1 | TRBD2 | . | TRBV24-1 | CATSDLASSGRVEQFF | TGTGCCACCAGTGATTTGGCCTCGAGCGGGAGAGTCGAGCAGTTCTTC
TRBJ2-5 | . | many | TRBV24-1 | CATSGIGGSMETQYF | TGTGCCACCAGTGGTATAGGGGGAAGCATGGAGACCCAGTACTTC
TRBJ1-3 | . | many | TRBV28 | CASSLHSRGGNTIYF | TGTGCCAGCAGTCTCCATTCGCGGGGGGGAAACACCATATATTTT
TRBJ1-1 | . | many | TRBV3-1 | CASSPSMGGGRTEAFF | TGTGCCAGCAGCCCTTCGATGGGGGGGGGAAGGACTGAAGCTTTCTTT
TRBJ2-1 | TRBD2 | many | TRBV11-1 | CASRDTSAYNEQFF | TGTGCCAGCAGAGACACTAGCGCGTACAATGAGCAGTTCTTC
TRBJ1-3 | . | . | TRBV7-2 | CASSQDSYFGNTIYF | TGTGCCAGCAGCCAGGACAGCTACTTTGGAAACACCATATATTTT
TRBJ2-7 | . | many | TRBV3-1 | CASSHRLVTYEQYF | TGTGCCAGCAGCCACAGATTGGTAACCTACGAGCAGTACTTC
TRBJ2-7 | TRBD2 | . | TRBV20-1 | CSAPTSGLYNEQYF | TGCAGTGCCCCGACTAGCGGCCTATACAATGAGCAGTACTTC
TRBJ2-5 | . | many | TRBV6-1 | CASRTTQGGLRETQYF | TGTGCCAGCAGAACGACCCAAGGGGGTCTGAGAGAGACCCAGTACTTC
TRBJ1-2 | . | many | TRBV3-1 | CASSRVLGDYNYGYTF | TGTGCCAGCAGCCGTGTCTTAGGGGACTATAACTATGGCTACACCTTC